This record looks at one T cell receptor beta chain sequence and its context. This specimen belongs to a study of T cell changes during pregnancy in multiple sclerosis. Using immunoSEQ multiplex PCR, the repertoire was profiled, and TCRdb retains in-frame clones only, with some absent. The table lists some 69,000 clones, around 90% of them singletons. The CDR3 runs to 11 residues. V was shortened by 3 bases and J by 7 bases, with 6 bases between the two germline ends. Germline V gives CDR1 MNHNS, CDR2 SASEGT. The clonotype was recovered from a female donor in good health, enrolled as a control in a pregnancy study. The source was peripheral blood, collected in the second trimester of pregnancy. This chain uses TRBV6-1 with TRBJ1-1; perhaps TRBD1 as D (5 bases). The CDR3 sequence is CASSDDSEAFF. CDR3 DNA sequence: TGTGCCAGCAGTGATGACAGTGAAGCTTTCTTT.